A single T cell receptor (beta chain) is shown here with its context. Germline V lookup: CDR1 KGHDR, CDR2 SFDVKD. Trimming removed 0 bases from V and 4 bases from J; junction bases left unmatched: 2. There are 15 residues in the CDR3. The sample belongs to a study of blood T cell repertoires in COVID-19. Across the study: PBMCs, B-cell-depleted T cells, or T cells provided the cDNA or gDNA that made up the material.

Produced via immunoSEQ multiplex PCR; TCRdb's table is partial and in-frame only. The sample has about 140,000 clones, 75% to 80% seen once. The gene calls are TRBV24-1 and TRBJ2-5; the match to TRBD1 covers 9 bases. This receptor was taken from a woman aged 45-60 years with active or convalescent COVID-19. Source material: peripheral blood. The CDR3 DNA reads as TGTGCCACCAGTGATTTGGGGACAGGGCCAGAGACCCAGTACTTC. It encodes CATSDLGTGPETQYF.